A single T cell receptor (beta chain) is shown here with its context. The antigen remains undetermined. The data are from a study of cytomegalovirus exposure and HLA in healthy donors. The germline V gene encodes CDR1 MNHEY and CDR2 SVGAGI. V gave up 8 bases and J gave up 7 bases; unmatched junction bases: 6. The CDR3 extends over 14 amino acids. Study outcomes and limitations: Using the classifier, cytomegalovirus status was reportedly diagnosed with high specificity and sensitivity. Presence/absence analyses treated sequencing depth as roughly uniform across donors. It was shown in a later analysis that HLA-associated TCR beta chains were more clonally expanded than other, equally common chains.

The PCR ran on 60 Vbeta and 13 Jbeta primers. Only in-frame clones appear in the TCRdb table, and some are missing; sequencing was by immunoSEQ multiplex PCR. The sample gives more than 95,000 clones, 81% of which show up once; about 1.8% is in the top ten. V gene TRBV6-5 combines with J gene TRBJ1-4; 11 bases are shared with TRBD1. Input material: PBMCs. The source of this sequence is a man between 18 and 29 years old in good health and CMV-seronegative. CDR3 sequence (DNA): TGTGCCAGCGGAAAGGGACAGGGGGGTGAAAAACTGTTTTTT. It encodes CASGKGQGGEKLFF.